The clone carrying this T cell receptor beta chain was counted at least ten times. Using its own MiXCR run on the PCR reads, TCRdb lists one record per CDR3 protein. The table records some 85,000 distinct CDR3 sequences, under 55% of them present only once. The data were obtained in a study of CDR3 diversity in severe acne. This CDR3 contains 13 residues. Germline CDR1 and CDR2: DFQATT and SNEGSKA (reference sequence). Trimming took off 3 bases at V and 3 bases at J, with 9 bases between the two ends. What was sequenced was blood. The clonotype comes from a male donor with severe acne vulgaris. The chain has TRBV20-1 and TRBJ2-1, with no clear D. CDR3 in amino acids: CSASTSSYNEQFF. CDR3 bases: TGCAGTGCTAGCACAAGTAGCTACAATGAGCAGTTCTTC.